Listed below are T cell receptor beta chains from one sample, sequenced in a study of early T cells in non-severe SARS-CoV-2 infection. TCRdb ran MiXCR on the 5' RACE reads and lists one entry per CDR3 protein. Of under 65,000 distinct CDR3 sequences listed, around 11% are singletons. The sample comprised whole blood. Receptors originate from an adult who was a healthcare worker with PCR-confirmed SARS-CoV-2 infection or an uninfected control (not recorded which). CDR3s include the opening cysteine and the closing phenylalanine or tryptophan. D genes are given only for firm matches. A clone size is listed for some rows: how often the clone was seen (once, few, many), or a class if it is expanded.

j_call v_call d_call clone_size cdr3_nt cdr3_aa
TRBJ2-6 TRBV28 TRBD1 NA TGTGCCAGCAGTCCCCACGGACAGGTTTCCAACGTCCTGACTTTC CASSPHGQVSNVLTF
TRBJ1-1 TRBV7-9 NA many TGTGCCAGCAGCCTCAACCAGGGCAGTGAAGCTTTCTTT CASSLNQGSEAFF
TRBJ1-6 TRBV18 TRBD1 NA TGTGCCAGCTCACCCTCCAGGGGGTACAGTTCACCCCTCCACTTT CASSPSRGYSSPLHF
TRBJ2-2 TRBV12-3/TRBV12-4 NA NA TGTGCCAGCAGTTTGGCCGCTACCGGGGAGCTGTTTTTT CASSLAATGELFF
TRBJ2-3 TRBV5-1 NA NA TGCGCCAGCAGCTTTCCTAGCGCTCAAGATACGCAGTATTTT CASSFPSAQDTQYF
TRBJ1-1 TRBV20-1 NA few TGCAGTGCTAGTCTCTATTTGAACACTGAAGCTTTCTTT CSASLYLNTEAFF
TRBJ2-2 TRBV12-3/TRBV12-4 NA many TGTGCCAGCAGCTCCGTCGGTGCGGGGCACCGGGAGCTGTTTTTT CASSSVGAGHRELFF
TRBJ2-1 TRBV7-8 TRBD2 NA TGTGCCAGCCGGGAGGGGGACTCCTACAATGAGCAGTTCTTC CASREGDSYNEQFF
TRBJ2-1 TRBV12-3/TRBV12-4 TRBD2 many TGTGCCAGCAGTTTTACTAGCGGGAGGGCCGATGAGCAGTTCTTC CASSFTSGRADEQFF
TRBJ2-1 TRBV7-9 NA many TGTGCCAGCAGCTTGGATGACGGCCATAGTGAGCAGTTCTTC CASSLDDGHSEQFF
TRBJ1-1 TRBV5-1 NA few TGCGCCAGCAGCTTTTACGTAGGTGAAGCTTTCTTT CASSFYVGEAFF
TRBJ2-5 TRBV7-2 NA many TGTGCCAGCAACCTCCGACTGCGCGCAGAAGAGACCCAGTACTTC CASNLRLRAEETQYF
TRBJ1-1 TRBV2 NA few TGTGCCAGCCTTAGGACGGAGAACACTGAAGCTTTCTTT CASLRTENTEAFF
TRBJ1-1 TRBV12-3/TRBV12-4 TRBD1 NA TGTGCCAGCAGTCCCCGGGACAGAAAACCTGAAGCTTTCTTT CASSPRDRKPEAFF
TRBJ2-1 TRBV7-6 TRBD2 many TGTGCCAGCAGTTTTAGCGGGGGAAGCTCCTACAATGAGCAGTTCTTC CASSFSGGSSYNEQFF
TRBJ1-2 TRBV28 NA few TGTGCCAGCAGTCCCCAGGCAATCTATGGCTACACCTTC CASSPQAIYGYTF
TRBJ2-3 TRBV3-1 TRBD2 NA TGTGCCAGCAGCCTTAGAACACCGGGACTAGCGGGGACAGATACGCAGTATTTT CASSLRTPGLAGTDTQYF
TRBJ2-2 TRBV7-3 NA many TGTGCCAGCAGCTCGGACAGATACACCGGGGAGCTGTTTTTT CASSSDRYTGELFF
TRBJ2-7 TRBV4-2 TRBD2 NA TGTGCCAGCAGCCAAACCCCCGGGACTAAGTACGAGCAGTACTTC CASSQTPGTKYEQYF
TRBJ2-1 TRBV12-3/TRBV12-4 TRBD2 many TGTGCCAGCAGTCTGGGGAGCGGGAGTAGGACCTACAATGAGCAGTTCTTC CASSLGSGSRTYNEQFF
TRBJ2-3 TRBV27 TRBD2 few TGTGCCAGCAGTTTATTGGGACTAGCGGGAGGCCGCACAGATACGCAGTATTTT CASSLLGLAGGRTDTQYF
TRBJ2-2 TRBV7-3 NA many TGTGCCAGCAGCTTATCAGGGGCCGGGGAGCTGTTTTTT CASSLSGAGELFF
TRBJ2-7 TRBV28 TRBD2 NA TGTGCCAGCAGCCTACTAGCGGGACACTACGAGCAGTACTTC CASSLLAGHYEQYF
TRBJ2-3 TRBV14 TRBD2 few TGTGCCAGCAGCCAGGGCAGCGGGAGTGCCGGCACAGATACGCAGTATTTT CASSQGSGSAGTDTQYF
TRBJ2-1 TRBV25-1 NA NA TGTGCCAGCAGTGAATACCTCCTCGAGCAGTTCTTC CASSEYLLEQFF
TRBJ2-7 TRBV28 NA few TGTGCCAGCAGATCCTCAGGGATCTCCTACGAGCAGTACTTC CASRSSGISYEQYF
TRBJ2-1 TRBV24-1 TRBD2 many TGTGCCACCGGAGGGACTAGCAGGACCGAGCAGTTCTTC CATGGTSRTEQFF
TRBJ1-1 TRBV28 NA few TGTGCCAGCAGCTTGGGGCCCCGCGGTGAAGCTTTCTTT CASSLGPRGEAFF
TRBJ2-3 TRBV28 NA NA TGTGCCAGCAGTTTTGGAGGGGGAGAAGATACGCAGTATTTT CASSFGGGEDTQYF
TRBJ1-4 TRBV6-9 NA few TGTGCCATCCGGGGAGGGCGGCATCATAATGAAAAACTGTTTTTT CAIRGGRHHNEKLFF
TRBJ2-2 TRBV9 NA few TGTGCCAGCAGCGCCATTCCCCAGCCCACCGGGGAGCTGTTTTTT CASSAIPQPTGELFF
TRBJ2-3 TRBV7-2 NA NA TGTGCCAGCAGCTTCGTGGGTCCAGATACGCAGTATTTT CASSFVGPDTQYF
TRBJ1-2 TRBV29-1 NA many TGCAGCGTGGAACCTCAGTTGGGACCATACTATGGCTACACCTTC CSVEPQLGPYYGYTF
TRBJ2-1 TRBV7-9 NA many TGTGCCAGCAGCTCGACGGGACCGGGGGTCAATGAGCAGTTCTTC CASSSTGPGVNEQFF
TRBJ1-2 TRBV5-1 TRBD1 NA TGCGCCAGCAGCGAATTGACAGGGGCCAACTATGGCTACACCTTC CASSELTGANYGYTF
TRBJ2-7 TRBV5-1 NA NA TGCGCCAGCAGCTTGGACCCGCAGGCAGTCGAGCAGTACTTC CASSLDPQAVEQYF
TRBJ1-1 TRBV27 TRBD1 many TGTGCCAGCAGTCCCAGACAGGGGAGGCGGAACACTGAAGCTTTCTTT CASSPRQGRRNTEAFF
TRBJ2-2 TRBV4-1 TRBD2 NA TGCGCCAGCAGCCAGGGACTAGACCACACCGGGGAGCTGTTTTTT CASSQGLDHTGELFF
TRBJ2-1 TRBV28 NA many TGTGCCCCCATCAGGGCCGGGCAGCTAGCGAGGGTCGGAAGGAAGCAGTTCTTC CAPIRAGQLARVGRKQFF
TRBJ2-2 TRBV18 NA NA TGTGCCAGCTCACCAAAGGGTGCGAACACCGGGGAGCTGTTTTTT CASSPKGANTGELFF
TRBJ1-1 TRBV7-2 NA NA TGTGCCAGCAGGTACCAGGGAGCTGAAGCTTTCTTT CASRYQGAEAFF
TRBJ1-5 TRBV19 NA few TGTGCCAGTAGTGCAGGGAGGTTACTTTATAGCAATCAGCCCCAGCATTTT CASSAGRLLYSNQPQHF
TRBJ1-5 TRBV6-1 NA NA TGTGCCAGCAGTGGACGGGACGGGCTTTATAGCAATCAGCCCCAGCATTTT CASSGRDGLYSNQPQHF
TRBJ2-7 TRBV14 NA few TGTGCCAGCAGCCTTAACGGGGCCGAGCAGTACTTC CASSLNGAEQYF